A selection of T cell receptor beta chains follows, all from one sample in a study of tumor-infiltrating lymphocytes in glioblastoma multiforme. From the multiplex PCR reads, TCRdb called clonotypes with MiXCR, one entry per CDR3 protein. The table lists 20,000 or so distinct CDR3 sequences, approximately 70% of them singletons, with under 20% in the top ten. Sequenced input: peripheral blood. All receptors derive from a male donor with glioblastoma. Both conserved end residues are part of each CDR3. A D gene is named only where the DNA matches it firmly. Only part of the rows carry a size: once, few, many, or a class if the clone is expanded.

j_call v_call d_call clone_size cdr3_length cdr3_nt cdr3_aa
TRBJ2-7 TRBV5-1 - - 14 TGCGCCAGCAGCTTGGTTCCGGGTTACCACGGGCAGTACTTC CASSLVPGYHGQYF
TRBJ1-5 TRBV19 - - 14 TGTGCCAGTGGGCGGGGAGGGAGCAATCAGCCCCAGCATTTT CASGRGGSNQPQHF
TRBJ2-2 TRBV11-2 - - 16 TGTGCCAGCAGTTCAGGACACATTAGGAACACCGTGGAGCTGTTTTTT CASSSGHIRNTVELFF
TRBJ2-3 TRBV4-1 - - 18 TGCGCCAGCAGCCAAGACAACAAGAGACACGCTCTCACAGATACGCAGTATTTT CASSQDNKRHALTDTQYF
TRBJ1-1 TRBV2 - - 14 TGTGCCAGCAATGATGGGGACGGGAACACTGAAGCTTTCTTT CASNDGDGNTEAFF
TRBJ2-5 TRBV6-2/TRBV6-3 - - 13 TGTGCCAGCGGCAGGGCGTACCAAGAGACCCAGTACTTC CASGRAYQETQYF
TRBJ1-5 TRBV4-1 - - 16 TGCGCCAGCAGCCATGAATCCCGACAGGCTGGACAGCCCCAGCATTTT CASSHESRQAGQPQHF
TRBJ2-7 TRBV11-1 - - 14 TGTGCTAGCAGCCCCACCAGGGGCTCATACGAGCAGCACTTC CASSPTRGSYEQHF
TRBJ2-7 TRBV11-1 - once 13 TGTGCCAGCATAATGGATCAGGGGTACGAGCAGTACTTC CASIMDQGYEQYF
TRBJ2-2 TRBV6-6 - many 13 TGTGCCAGCAGAAGACACCAGACCGGGGAGCTGTTTTTT CASRRHQTGELFF
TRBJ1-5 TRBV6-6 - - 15 TGTGCCAGCAGTTACTCGGGGCCAAGCAATCAGCCCCAGCATTTT CASSYSGPSNQPQHF
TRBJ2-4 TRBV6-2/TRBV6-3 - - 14 TGTGCCAGCAGACGACGGACTGTTGAAAACATTCAGTACTTC CASRRRTVENIQYF
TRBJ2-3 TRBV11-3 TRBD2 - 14 TGTGCCAGCGGCCAGCGGGGGGGATCAGATACGCAGTATTTT CASGQRGGSDTQYF
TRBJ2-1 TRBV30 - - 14 TGTGCCTGGAGTGTTAATATGGTAAGGAATGAGCAGTTCTTC CAWSVNMVRNEQFF
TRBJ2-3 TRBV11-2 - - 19 TGTGCCAGCAGCTTAGATACGCTAGTGGGGGACTCTATCACAGATACGCAGTATTTT CASSLDTLVGDSITDTQYF
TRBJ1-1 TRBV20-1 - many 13 TGCAGTGCTAGCTCGGGGGCCGGTACTGAAGCTTTCTTT CSASSGAGTEAFF
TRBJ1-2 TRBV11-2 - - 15 TGTGCCAGCAGCTCCCCTCGAGAGGGCAACTATGGCTACACCTTC CASSSPREGNYGYTF
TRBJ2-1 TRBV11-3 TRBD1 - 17 TGTGCCAGCAGCTTAGGTGAAGGACAGGGATTATACAATGAGCAGTTCTTC CASSLGEGQGLYNEQFF
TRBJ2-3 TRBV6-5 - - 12 TGTGCCAGCAGAGGATACACAGATACGCAGTATTTT CASRGYTDTQYF
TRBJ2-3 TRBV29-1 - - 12 TGCAGCGTTACCAGCATCACAGATACGCAGTATTTT CSVTSITDTQYF
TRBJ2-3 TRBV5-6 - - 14 TGTGCCAACAGCTTCGGATACGACACAGATACGCAGTATTTT CANSFGYDTDTQYF
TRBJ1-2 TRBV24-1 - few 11 TGTGCCATAGGGGAAAACTATGGCTACACCTTC CAIGENYGYTF
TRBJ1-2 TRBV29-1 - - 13 TGCAGCCTTGAAGTAATGACAGAGGTAGGCTACACCTTC CSLEVMTEVGYTF
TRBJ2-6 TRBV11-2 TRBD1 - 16 TGTGCCATCAGCTTAGGGCAGGGGGCTGGGGCCAATGCCCTGACTTTC CAISLGQGAGANALTF
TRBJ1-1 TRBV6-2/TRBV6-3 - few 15 TGTGCCAGCAGTAATCCGGGACGACTAAACACTGAAGCTTTCTTT CASSNPGRLNTEAFF
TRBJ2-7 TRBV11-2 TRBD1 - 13 TGTGCCGGCAGCTTCGCACAGGGGACGGTGCAGTACTTC CAGSFAQGTVQYF
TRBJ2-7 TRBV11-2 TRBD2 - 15 TGTGCCAGCAGCAATAGCGGGAGGGCCAGGTACGAGCAGTACTTC CASSNSGRARYEQYF
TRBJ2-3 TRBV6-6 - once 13 TGTGCCAGCAGTCCGATTTACACAGATACGCAGTATTTT CASSPIYTDTQYF
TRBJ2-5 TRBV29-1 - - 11 TGCGGCGTTGAATTCGTAGAGACCCTGTACTTC CGVEFVETLYF
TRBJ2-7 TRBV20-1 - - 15 TGCAGTGCTAACCCGATGAGTATGGGATCCTACGAGCAGTACTTC CSANPMSMGSYEQYF